This T cell receptor beta chain was sequenced in a study of T cell responses to AZD1222 COVID-19 vaccine. Study-wide points: The study sampled repertoires only after the peak T cell response.

TCRdb's table, derived via immunoSEQ multiplex PCR, lists solely in-frame clones and lacks some. The table has about 130,000 clones, 80% to 95% seen once. V lost 0 bases to trimming and J lost 5 bases; unmatched junction nucleotides: 10. Germline CDR1 SGHDT, CDR2 YYEEEE. The CDR3 consists of 16 residues. A word on this clone: Antigen unknown.

Second-dose intervals near 4 or 12 weeks were combined. The chain combines TRBV5-6 with TRBJ2-5; TRBD2 matches at 7 bases. This receptor was taken from an adult who received the AZD1222 COVID-19 vaccine. This material consisted of peripheral blood, taken 28 days after the second AZD1222 dose. This chain's CDR3 is CASSLGAGRPRETQYF. The CDR3 bases are TGTGCCAGCAGCTTGGGAGCGGGACGACCTAGGGAGACCCAGTACTTC.